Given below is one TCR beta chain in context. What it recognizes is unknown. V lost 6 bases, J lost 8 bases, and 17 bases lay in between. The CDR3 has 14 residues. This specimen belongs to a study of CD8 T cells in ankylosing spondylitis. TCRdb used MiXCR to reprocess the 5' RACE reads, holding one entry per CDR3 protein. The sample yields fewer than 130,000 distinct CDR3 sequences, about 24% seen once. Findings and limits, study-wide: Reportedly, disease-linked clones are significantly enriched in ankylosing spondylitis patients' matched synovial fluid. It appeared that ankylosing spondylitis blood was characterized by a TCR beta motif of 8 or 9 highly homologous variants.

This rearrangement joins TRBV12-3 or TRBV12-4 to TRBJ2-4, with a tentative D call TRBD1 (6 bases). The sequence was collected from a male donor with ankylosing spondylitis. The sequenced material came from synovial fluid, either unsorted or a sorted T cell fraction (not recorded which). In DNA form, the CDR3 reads TGTGCCAGCAGCCCCGACAGGACGAAGCACATTCAGTACTTC. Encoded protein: CASSPDRTKHIQYF.